The 27 T cell receptor beta chains below come from one sample, sequenced in a study of identical twins. TCRdb reprocessed the 5' RACE reads with MiXCR, giving one entry per CDR3 protein. The sample shows some 630,000 distinct CDR3 sequences, just over 7% of them seen only once. The sample was also reused in another study, on yellow fever vaccine responses in identical twins.

The sample was PBMCs. The receptors were sampled from a woman between 18 and 29 years old in good health.

Comments on this clonotype: Since a much larger clone is just one base distant, this may be a read error. V is TRBV12-3 or TRBV12-4 and J is TRBJ2-5; 14 nucleotides line up with TRBD2. CDR3 length equals 16 residues. Trimming removed 6 bases from V and 1 base from J; junction bases left unmatched: 4. The CDR3 protein is CASRNGLAGGQETQYF. As DNA, the CDR3 is TGTGCCAGCAGAAATGGACTAGCGGGAGGCCAAGAGACCCAGTACTTC.

This clonotype appeared a few times. The chain uses TRBV7-9 and TRBJ2-7; possibly TRBD2 for D (6 bases). This CDR3 spans 13 amino acids. V gave up 10 bases and J gave up 5 bases, with 18 bases separating them. Germline V CDR1 and CDR2: SEHNR, FQNEAQ (reference sequence). CDR3 sequence: CATAGSLRDEQYF. Written as DNA, the CDR3 is TGTGCCACCGCCGGGAGTTTGAGAGACGAGCAGTACTTC.

There are many counts of this clonotype. The chain couples TRBV5-5 to TRBJ2-7; D gene unclear. Trimming stripped 1 base from V and 4 bases from J, with 6 bases between. Germline V gene lookup returns CDR1 SGHKS and CDR2 YYEKEE (reference sequence). There are 12 residues in the CDR3. In DNA, the CDR3 is TGTGCCAGCAGCTTGTCTTTATACGAGCAGTACGTC. Protein product: CASSLSLYEQYV.

In its sample, this clonotype was seen many times. The genes are TRBV7-9 and TRBJ1-2; D not resolved. This CDR3 has 14 residues. The germline CDR1 and CDR2 sequences are SEHNR and FQNEAQ (reference sequence). V lost 1 base and J 8 bases, leaving 14 bases between the germline ends. CDR3 sequence: CASSLVIDLTGYTF. CDR3 nucleotide sequence: TGTGCCAGCAGCTTAGTTATTGATTTAACGGGCTACACCTTC. The full variable domain, with the rest looked up from reference TRBV7-9 and TRBJ1-2, is DTGVSQNPRHKITKRGQNVTFRCDPISEHNRLYWYRQTLGQGPEFLTYFQNEAQLEKSRLLSDRFSAERPKGSFSTLEIQRTEQGDSAMYLCASSLVIDLTGYTFGSGTRLTVV.

This clonotype has ten or more counts. This chain uses TRBV5-1 with TRBJ1-2; maybe TRBD1 (5 bases). The CDR3 consists of 12 residues. V lost 6 bases, J lost 4 bases, and 10 bases lay in between. Germline assignment: CDR1 SGHRS and CDR2 YFSETQ. Written as DNA, the CDR3 is TGCGCCAGCATGGGGGAATCCTATGGCTACACCTTC. It is translated as CASMGESYGYTF.

This clonotype was found a few times. This rearrangement joins TRBV6-1 to TRBJ2-5; TRBD2 agrees at 12 bases. Trimming took 4 bases from V and 2 from J; bases not matched to a gene: 5. The CDR3 is made up of 16 amino acids. Germline V lookup: CDR1 MNHNS, CDR2 SASEGT. The CDR3 protein is CASSGGTSGPQETQYF. The CDR3 nucleotides are TGTGCCAGCAGTGGAGGGACTAGCGGGCCTCAAGAGACCCAGTACTTC.

This clonotype was counted ten times or more. The V and J genes are TRBV28 and TRBJ2-7; D ambiguous. From germline, CDR1 is MDHEN and CDR2 SYDVKM. V was shortened by 6 bases and J by 0 bases, with 12 bases between the two germline ends. This CDR3 spans 14 amino acids. CDR3 nucleotide sequence: TGTGCCAGCAGCTACGCCGGGTCCTCCTACGAGCAGTACGTC. Protein product: CASSYAGSSYEQYV.

The chain joins TRBV5-1 to TRBJ2-1; 12 bases agree with TRBD2. Germline loops: CDR1 SGHRS, CDR2 YFSETQ. V dropped 1 base and J dropped 6; count of bases not matched to a gene: 8. There are 17 residues in the CDR3. The CDR3 nucleotides read TGCGCCAGCAGCTTGACCGGAGGGACTAGCGGGCTCAATGAGCAGTTCTTC. It translates to CASSLTGGTSGLNEQFF.

The V gene is TRBV20-1, the J gene TRBJ1-6; TRBD1 aligns across 7 bases. This CDR3 has 14 amino acids. Germline assignment: CDR1 DFQATT and CDR2 SNEGSKA (reference sequence). V lost 5 bases, J lost 5 bases, and 6 bases stayed unmatched. CDR3 nucleotide sequence: TGCAGTGCTGGACCACAGGGGAATAATTCACCCCTCCACTTT. Protein product: CSAGPQGNNSPLHF.

CDR3: CSAGGGTDYEQYF. CDR3 in DNA: TGCAGCGCCGGGGGTGGGACGGACTACGAGCAGTACTTC. The chain joins TRBV29-1 to TRBJ2-7; weak D call: TRBD2 (6 bases). V was trimmed by 7 bases and J by 3 bases, leaving 16 bases between them. Germline loops: CDR1 SQVTM, CDR2 ANQGSEA. The CDR3 totals 13 residues.

V is TRBV27 and J is TRBJ2-1; either TRBD1 or TRBD2 may fit D (6 bases each). This CDR3 spans 13 amino acids. Germline CDR1 is MNHEY and CDR2 is SMNVEV (reference sequence). Trimming left V 8 bases short and J 8 bases short, with 16 bases between. Here the CDR3 DNA reads TGTGCCAGCCGAGGGGGTAGCGGCGATGAGCAGTTCTTC. It is translated as CASRGGSGDEQFF.

This clonotype was seen a handful of times. The chain employs TRBV18 and TRBJ2-7; TRBD1 matches at 7 bases. The germline gives CDR1 KGHSH, CDR2 LQKENI. The CDR3 covers 15 residues. V lost 4 bases to trimming and J lost 6 bases; unmatched junction nucleotides: 12. CDR3 in DNA: TGTGCCAGCTCACTATCCTTGACAGGGATCCCCGAGCAGTACTTC. Its translation: CASSLSLTGIPEQYF.

The V gene is TRBV12-3 or TRBV12-4, the J gene TRBJ2-2; D remains unclear. The CDR3 contains 14 residues. V was pared by 6 bases and J by 7 bases, with 15 bases between. CDR3 in DNA: TGTGCCAGCAGCTCCACCAGAGGCGGCGGGGAGCTGTTTTTT. This encodes CASSSTRGGGELFF.

This clonotype was recorded a few times. The chain uses TRBV9 and TRBJ1-5, with a weak D call TRBD1 (5 bases). CDR1 SGDLS and CDR2 YYNGEE come from the germline V gene. V shed 0 bases and J shed 7 bases, with 14 bases lying between them. This CDR3 is built from 15 residues. Here the CDR3 DNA reads TGTGCCAGCAGCGTAGCAGGGTCCGATATCCAGCCCCAGCATTTT. Translated, it gives CASSVAGSDIQPQHF.

This clonotype was seen only a few times. V usage is TRBV7-9 and J usage is TRBJ1-2; D uncertain. Germline V gene sequence: CDR1 SEHNR, CDR2 FQNEAQ (reference sequence). CDR3 length: 14 amino acids. Between the trimmed V and J ends, which lost 5 bases and 10 bases, there was a span of 20 bases. CDR3 sequence (DNA): TGTGCCAGCAGCCTCGGCAACGGCGCCATCCTCTACACCTTC. This encodes CASSLGNGAILYTF. The full variable domain, rest sourced from reference TRBV7-9 and TRBJ1-2, is DTGVSQNPRHKITKRGQNVTFRCDPISEHNRLYWYRQTLGQGPEFLTYFQNEAQLEKSRLLSDRFSAERPKGSFSTLEIQRTEQGDSAMYLCASSLGNGAILYTFGSGTRLTVV.

CDR3 protein: CASSPVEGNTIYF. The CDR3 bases are TGTGCCAGCAGTCCCGTAGAGGGAAACACCATATATTTT. V gene TRBV12-3 or TRBV12-4 combines with J gene TRBJ1-3; no definite D call. The CDR3 has 13 residues. The ends were cut back, 5 bases at V and 4 bases at J, with 9 bases in the middle.

This clonotype was recorded at least ten times. A junction end diverges from the germline sequence, so it may reflect a read error. The rearrangement uses TRBV12-3 or TRBV12-4 and TRBJ2-1, with unresolved D. The CDR3 loop spans 15 amino acids. In nucleotides, the CDR3 is TGTGCCAGCAGTTTTAGTAGGGTAGTCCTTCGTTCCACGGTCTTC. It codes for CASSFSRVVLRSTVF.

This clonotype was counted many times. The gene calls are TRBV10-3 and TRBJ2-1; 7 bases map to TRBD2. V trimming: 10 bases; J trimming: 1 base; junction bases outside the gene matches: 10. The CDR3 sequence is 15 residues long. Germline V gene lookup returns CDR1 ENHRY and CDR2 SYGVKD. The CDR3 sequence is CATRGEYQSYNEQFF. As DNA, the CDR3 is TGTGCCACCCGGGGGGAGTACCAATCCTACAATGAGCAGTTCTTC.

The chain employs TRBV15 and TRBJ2-5; 10 bases map to TRBD2. V lost 0 bases to trimming and J lost 5 bases; unmatched junction nucleotides: 9. Per the germline V gene, CDR1 is LNHNV and CDR2 is YYDKDF (reference sequence). The CDR3 totals 17 residues. CDR3 sequence reads: CATSRDGASGGAETQYF. CDR3 bases: TGTGCCACCAGCAGAGATGGGGCCAGCGGGGGGGCCGAGACCCAGTACTTC. The full variable domain, its missing parts supplied by reference TRBV15 and TRBJ2-5, is DAMVIQNPRYQVTQFGKPVTLSCSQTLNHNVMYWYQQKSSQAPKLLFHYYDKDFNNEADTPDNFQSRRPNTSFCFLDIRSPGLGDTAMYLCATSRDGASGGAETQYFGPGTRLLVL.

This chain joins TRBV7-3 and TRBJ2-1, with 11 bases aligning to TRBD2. Germline V CDR1 and CDR2: SGHTA, FQGTGA. The CDR3 is made up of 16 amino acids. V lost 6 bases to trimming and J lost 3 bases; unmatched junction nucleotides: 7. CDR3 loop: CASSRGTSGFYNEQFF. For the CDR3, the DNA is TGTGCCAGCAGTCGGGGGACTAGCGGTTTCTACAATGAGCAGTTCTTC.

The table lists this clonotype with many counts. The chain combines TRBV12-3 or TRBV12-4 with TRBJ1-1; 10 bases align to TRBD1. CDR3 length: 15 amino acids. V shed 4 bases, J shed 3 bases, and the junction held 5 bases outside the gene matches. This CDR3 reads CASSSPGQGHTEAFF. The CDR3 nucleotides are TGTGCCAGCAGTTCACCGGGACAGGGGCACACTGAAGCTTTCTTT.

This clonotype was picked up many times. This chain links TRBV10-3 with TRBJ2-7; the D gene is possibly TRBD1 (5 bases). The CDR3 totals 13 residues. Germline assignment: CDR1 ENHRY and CDR2 SYGVKD. Trimming cost V 7 bases and J 2 bases, with 12 bases left between them. This chain's CDR3 is CAIMGRPPYEQYF. The CDR3 DNA sequence: TGTGCCATCATGGGGCGTCCGCCCTACGAGCAGTACTTC.

This clonotype occurred a few times. The chain carries TRBV9 and TRBJ2-2; 8 nucleotides line up with TRBD1. The CDR3 runs 16 residues. CDR1 is SGDLS and CDR2 is YYNGEE in the germline V gene. J gave up 2 bases and V 4 bases, and 7 bases lay outside the gene matches. The CDR3: CASSSSQGANTGELFF. CDR3 nucleotide sequence: TGTGCCAGCAGCTCGTCCCAGGGGGCCAACACCGGGGAGCTGTTTTTT.

This chain connects TRBV7-2 to TRBJ2-4, with D possibly TRBD1 on 5 matching bases. Trimming stripped 1 base from V and 0 bases from J, with 10 bases between. CDR1 is SGHTA and CDR2 is FQGNSA in the germline V gene. The CDR3 has 16 amino acids. The CDR3 loop is CASSLEGPLAKNIQYF. Here the CDR3 DNA reads TGTGCCAGCAGCTTAGAGGGGCCCCTAGCCAAAAACATTCAGTACTTC.

This clonotype appeared a few times. Here the CDR3 DNA reads TGTGCCAGCAGTTTAGGTCGTTCTTGGCTCCGACAAGAGACCCAGTACTTC. Its protein is CASSLGRSWLRQETQYF. This chain connects TRBV12-3 or TRBV12-4 to TRBJ2-5; D gene uncertain. CDR3 length equals 17 residues. Between the trimmed V and J ends, which lost 1 base and 2 bases, there was a span of 17 bases.

Only a few counts were recorded for this clonotype. J is TRBJ2-6 and V is TRBV2; D remains ambiguous. Trimming took off 6 bases at V and 0 bases at J, with 12 bases between the two ends. In germline, CDR1 is SNHLY, CDR2 FYNNEI. This CDR3 is 16 amino acids long. The CDR3 reads CASRYLENSGANVLTF. CDR3 in DNA: TGTGCCAGCAGATACCTTGAGAACTCTGGGGCCAACGTCCTGACTTTC.

This rearrangement joins TRBV7-2 to TRBJ2-1; 10 bases align to TRBD2. J lost 6 bases, V lost 3 bases, and 5 bases had no gene match. Germline CDR1 SGHTA, CDR2 FQGNSA. The CDR3 runs 15 residues. The CDR3 DNA reads TGTGCCAGCAGCTTCCCCGGACTAGCGGCCAATGAGCAGTTCTTC. Amino acid sequence: CASSFPGLAANEQFF.